This TCR beta chain was sequenced in a study of blood T cell repertoires in COVID-19. Study-level information: There were acute and convalescent COVID-19 samples, and they came from the United States, Italy and Spain.

Study processing details: Reference gene primer amplification yielded estimated nucleated cell counts. TCRdb's copy holds only in-frame clones and misses some; the assay was immunoSEQ multiplex PCR. From that table come the V and J calls and clone size; the DNA was used to work out D and trimming. The repertoire holds some 350,000 clones, with 88% as singletons. The CDR3 consists of 14 residues. Trimming cost V 3 bases and J 4 bases; bases outside gene matches: 3. Germline loops: CDR1 LNHDA, CDR2 SQIVND (reference sequence). Recruits, aged about 18 to 89 years, lived in 24 US areas. Two negative PCRs, clearance, or symptom resolution had been documented for recovered Cohort 3 donors.

The chain recombines TRBV19 with TRBJ2-7, with 10 nucleotides matching TRBD2. The receptor's source is a man younger than 40 who had recovered from COVID-19. Sample: PBMCs or T cells enriched from blood (not recorded which). CDR3 amino acids: CASSISGGAYEQYF. The CDR3 DNA follows: TGTGCCAGTAGTATCAGCGGGGGGGCTTACGAGCAGTACTTC.